The 28 T cell receptor beta chains below were found in one sample sequenced in a study of T cells in Graves' hyperthyroidism and ophthalmopathy. Researchers amplified the TCR beta CDR3 regions from RNA transcripts. The TCR CDR3 was amplified in a first-round RT-PCR using the HTBI primer set. TCRdb passed the multiplex PCR reads through MiXCR, listing each CDR3 protein once. The sample records 700,000 or so distinct CDR3 sequences, around 15% being singletons. Sequenced: blood. The receptors here all came from a man between 18 and 35 years old with Graves' hyperthyroidism.

This clonotype has ten or more counts. V and J are TRBV6-1 and TRBJ2-7, with D possibly TRBD2 on 6 matching bases. Germline-derived CDR1 and CDR2 are MNHNS and SASEGT. Trimming took 7 bases from V and 3 from J, leaving 13 bases between them. This CDR3 has 13 amino acids. The CDR3 protein is CASTTPGVYEQYF. In DNA form, the CDR3 reads TGTGCCAGCACCACACCGGGGGTCTACGAGCAGTACTTC.

Comment on this clonotype: One end of the junction fails to match germline, which may point to a read error. CDR3 nucleotides: TGTGCCAGCAGCCGCCCCGGACTAGCGGGATTCACAGATGCGCAGTATTTT. It yields the protein CASSRPGLAGFTDAQYF. The genes are TRBV27 and TRBJ2-3; 12 positions match TRBD2. The CDR3 has 17 amino acids. Germline CDR1 reads MNHEY; CDR2 reads SMNVEV (reference sequence).

This clonotype was picked up many times. V is TRBV27 and J is TRBJ1-2, with 8 positions matching TRBD1. The CDR3 covers 16 residues. Germline CDR1 MNHEY, CDR2 SMNVEV (reference sequence). V lost 8 bases and J lost 4; bases outside the gene matches: 15. CDR3 sequence (DNA): TGTGCCAGCGGCGGGACAGGACCTCAAGGGGTCTATGGCTACACCTTC. Translation: CASGGTGPQGVYGYTF.

In this sample, this clonotype turned up many times. The chain carries TRBV10-3 and TRBJ2-5; possible D gene TRBD2, 5 bases. The CDR3 has 13 amino acids. The germline CDR1 and CDR2 sequences are ENHRY and SYGVKD. V lost 0 bases and J 3 bases, leaving 5 bases between the germline ends. The CDR3: CAISESREETQYF. DNA of the CDR3: TGTGCCATCAGTGAGTCGCGGGAAGAGACCCAGTACTTC.

This clonotype was seen ten or more times. V usage is TRBV2 and J usage is TRBJ1-2; D is uncertain. V gave up 10 bases and J gave up 2 bases, with 17 bases separating them. Germline assignment: CDR1 SNHLY and CDR2 FYNNEI. This CDR3 is 14 amino acids long. CDR3 sequence (DNA): TGTGCCACCCAACGTGTACTGAAGAACTATGGCTACACCTTC. It specifies CATQRVLKNYGYTF.

The chain combines TRBV11-2 with TRBJ2-2; D may be TRBD1 (5 bases). The CDR3 has 14 amino acids. Germline V gene lookup returns CDR1 SGHAT and CDR2 FQNNGV. Trimming removed 4 bases from V and 4 bases from J, with 10 bases in between. CDR3 sequence (DNA): TGTGCCAGCAGCTCGACACAGGCCACCGGGGAGCTGTTTTTT. It is translated as CASSSTQATGELFF.

This clonotype was counted between two and nine times. The chain is built from TRBV7-2 and TRBJ1-2; a possible D gene is TRBD1 (6 bases). CDR3 length: 13 amino acids. V was trimmed by 1 base and J by 13 bases, leaving 16 bases between them. The V gene's germline CDR1 is SGHTA and CDR2 FQGNSA. CDR3 sequence reads: CASSLGDRVRGTF. Here the CDR3 DNA reads TGTGCCAGCAGCTTAGGGGACCGGGTCAGGGGCACCTTC.

As for this clonotype: This may come from a read error, since a much larger clone is one base off. The CDR3 loop is CACRSFYEQYF. The CDR3 nucleotides read TGTGCCTGCAGATCCTTCTACGAGCAGTACTTC. V and J are TRBV28 and TRBJ2-7; no clear D gene. The CDR3 length is 11 residues. Germline V gene data show CDR1 as MDHEN and CDR2 as SYDVKM.

Only a few counts were recorded for this clonotype. The chain couples TRBV30 to TRBJ2-3; D gene unclear. Germline V lookup: CDR1 GTSNPN, CDR2 SVGIG (reference sequence). There are 14 residues in the CDR3. As DNA, the CDR3 is TGTGCTGGTTCCAGGTTGGCGGTGACAGATACGCAGTATTTT. It specifies CAGSRLAVTDTQYF.

There are many counts of this clonotype. J is TRBJ2-3 and V is TRBV28; weak D call: TRBD2 (5 bases). Trimming took off 2 bases at V and 5 bases at J, with 14 bases between the two ends. Germline V gene data show CDR1 as MDHEN and CDR2 as SYDVKM. This CDR3 has 15 amino acids. CDR3 DNA sequence: TGTGCCAGCAGTTTAGGAGCGGAGACCGGAGATACGCAGTATTTT. Translated, it gives CASSLGAETGDTQYF.

The genes are TRBV13 and TRBJ2-5; 9 positions match TRBD1. CDR3 size: 15 residues. Germline assignment: CDR1 PRHDT and CDR2 FYEKMQ (reference sequence). The V segment lost 5 bases and the J segment 2 bases; nucleotides outside the gene matches: 6. This chain's CDR3 is CASSDSDRGQETQYF. CDR3 DNA sequence: TGTGCCAGCAGCGATTCCGACAGGGGGCAAGAGACCCAGTACTTC.

V gene TRBV4-3 combines with J gene TRBJ1-5, with D possibly being TRBD1 (5 bases). The CDR3 runs 16 residues. CDR1 and CDR2 (germline): LGHNA, YSLEER. V was trimmed by 5 bases and J by 2 bases, leaving 16 bases between them. The CDR3 sequence is CASSTRDRQGNQPQHF. DNA for the CDR3: TGCGCCAGCAGCACCAGGGACCGTCAGGGCAATCAGCCCCAGCATTTT.

Concerning this clonotype itself: A much larger clone differs from this one at a single base, so this may be a read error. J is TRBJ2-1 and V is TRBV2; TRBD2 matches 11 bases. Losses at the gene ends were 8 bases for V and 6 bases for J; bases not matched to a gene: 9. The CDR3 contains 15 residues. The germline CDR1 and CDR2 sequences are SNHLY and FYNNEI. The DNA of the CDR3 is TGTGCCAGCGGGGAAGGTAGCGGGAGGGCCAATGAGCAGTTCTTC. It specifies CASGEGSGRANEQFF.

A few counts support this clonotype. The rearrangement uses TRBV7-2 and TRBJ2-3; TRBD1 matches 12 bases. The CDR3 has 17 amino acids. In germline, CDR1 is SGHTA, CDR2 FQGNSA. V dropped 0 bases and J dropped 5; count of bases not matched to a gene: 6. The CDR3 DNA is TGTGCCAGCAGCTTAGCGCTGGGACAGGGGGCGCAAGATACGCAGTATTTT. It specifies CASSLALGQGAQDTQYF.

This clonotype was counted ten times or more. This chain links TRBV12-3 or TRBV12-4 with TRBJ1-1; no reliable D call. The germline V and J ends were trimmed by 5 bases and 1 base, with 11 bases remaining between them. The CDR3 runs to 14 residues. The CDR3 DNA reads TGTGCCAGCAGTGGACCCCTCGGGAACACTGAAGCTTTCTTT. It encodes CASSGPLGNTEAFF.

There are many counts of this clonotype. The chain couples TRBV30 to TRBJ2-7, with D uncertain. V was pared by 2 bases and J by 5 bases, with 16 bases between. This CDR3 region has 14 residues. CDR1 and CDR2 (germline): GTSNPN, SVGIG (reference sequence). The CDR3 reads CAWSRWRRPDEQYF. Here the CDR3 DNA reads TGTGCCTGGAGTAGGTGGCGCCGTCCGGACGAGCAGTACTTC.

This chain connects TRBV12-3 or TRBV12-4 to TRBJ1-3; D is uncertain. The CDR3 runs 12 residues. V was clipped by 4 bases and J by 11 bases, with 12 bases between them. CDR3 nucleotides: TGTGCCAGCAGTTCAAGGAGGAGTCCCATATATTTT. Translated: CASSSRRSPIYF.

This clonotype was detected ten times or more. The chain combines TRBV28 with TRBJ1-4; weak D call: TRBD1 (6 bases). CDR1 and CDR2 (germline): MDHEN, SYDVKM. Trimming cost V 7 bases and J 1 base, with 13 bases left between them. The CDR3 has 15 amino acids. CDR3 sequence (DNA): TGTGCCAGCACCTCGGGGGGGCGAACTAATGAAAAACTGTTTTTT. Encoded protein: CASTSGGRTNEKLFF.

This clonotype occurred a few times. V is TRBV20-1 and J is TRBJ2-7; the D is unclear. V lost 6 bases, J lost 3 bases, and 15 bases lay in between. This CDR3 contains 13 residues. Germline-derived CDR1 and CDR2 are DFQATT and SNEGSKA (reference sequence). In nucleotides, the CDR3 is TGCAGTGCCGCGCAACTGGCTGTCTACGAGCAGTACTTC. Its translation is CSAAQLAVYEQYF.

This clonotype has at least ten counts. This rearrangement joins TRBV12-3 or TRBV12-4 to TRBJ2-5; no clear D. The V end lost 6 bases, the J end lost 2 bases, and 19 bases lay between the germline ends. CDR3 size: 16 residues. CDR3 sequence (DNA): TGTGCCAGCAGCCCCGGTGAGGCTAGTGCGCAAGAGACCCAGTACTTC. Translated: CASSPGEASAQETQYF.

V is TRBV25-1 and J is TRBJ1-1; D is uncertain. The CDR3 length is 13 residues. CDR1 MGHDK and CDR2 SYGVNS come from the germline V gene. V lost 2 bases and J lost 6, with 10 bases in between. The CDR3 nucleotides read TGTGCCAGCAGTGAAAGTTCTAACGCTGAAGCTTTCTTT. This translates into CASSESSNAEAFF.

The rearrangement joins TRBV15 to TRBJ2-5; 11 bases match TRBD2. Trimming at V came to 0 bases and at J to 4 bases, leaving 13 bases not matched to a gene. Germline loops: CDR1 LNHNV, CDR2 YYDKDF (reference sequence). The CDR3 contains 19 residues. In DNA, the CDR3 is TGTGCCACCAGCAGAGAAGGGAGTGTGACTAGCGGGACCCCAGAGACCCAGTACTTC. Protein: CATSREGSVTSGTPETQYF.

This clonotype showed up many times. The chain employs TRBV2 and TRBJ2-1; 8 positions agree with TRBD2. CDR3 length: 13 residues. V was clipped by 7 bases and J by 5 bases; unmatched bases: 4. The germline CDR1 and CDR2 sequences are SNHLY and FYNNEI. CDR3 bases: TGTGCCAGCAAGCGGGAGAACGACAATGAGCAGTTCTTC. It translates to CASKRENDNEQFF.

V is TRBV3-1 and J is TRBJ2-4, with a weak D call TRBD1 (8 bases). CDR3 length: 17 amino acids. V was shortened by 0 bases and J by 5 bases, with 17 bases between the two germline ends. From germline, CDR1 is LGHDT and CDR2 YNNKEL (reference sequence). Here the CDR3 reads CASSQDREAGGQNIQYF. The CDR3, as DNA: TGTGCCAGCAGCCAAGATCGGGAGGCAGGGGGCCAAAACATTCAGTACTTC.

This clonotype was observed at least ten times. The chain links TRBV28 to TRBJ2-3; TRBD2 agrees at 10 bases. Looked up from germline, CDR1 is MDHEN and CDR2 is SYDVKM. The CDR3 totals 17 residues. V was clipped by 5 bases and J by 0 bases; unmatched bases: 8. The CDR3 sequence is CASSPLAGAVSTDTQYF. CDR3 coding DNA: TGTGCCAGCAGTCCGCTAGCGGGAGCAGTTAGCACAGATACGCAGTATTTT.

With respect to this clonotype: A single base separates this from a much larger clone, so it may be a read error. V and J are TRBV28 and TRBJ2-5; D gene ambiguous. Germline V gene sequence: CDR1 MDHEN, CDR2 SYDVKM. The CDR3 has 13 residues. CDR3 amino acids: CASSPLRREAQYF. The CDR3 DNA reads TGTGCCAGCTCTCCCCTACGGCGAGAGGCCCAGTACTTC. Together with reference TRBV28 and TRBJ2-5, the CDR3 gives the full variable domain: DVKVTQSSRYLVKRTGEKVFLECVQDMDHENMFWYRQDPGLGLRLIYFSYDVKMKEKGDIPEGYSVSREKKERFSLILESASTNQTSMYLCASSPLRREAQYFGPGTRLLVL.

This clonotype showed up many times. The chain carries TRBV2 and TRBJ2-1, with 9 bases lining up with TRBD2. The ends lost 10 bases at V and 7 bases at J; junction bases unmatched: 5. Germline V gene sequence: CDR1 SNHLY, CDR2 FYNNEI. The CDR3 loop spans 12 amino acids. CDR3 nucleotides: TGTGCCATCCCTAGCGGGGCGAATGAGCAGTTCTTC. It translates to CAIPSGANEQFF.

A few counts support this clonotype. The gene calls are TRBV7-9 and TRBJ2-7, with D hard to call. Trimming took off 6 bases at V and 4 bases at J, with 16 bases between the two ends. The CDR3 runs 14 residues. Germline lookup yields CDR1 SEHNR and CDR2 FQNEAQ (reference sequence). CDR3 residues: CASSLPHSGYEQYF. The CDR3 DNA follows: TGTGCCAGCAGTCTCCCCCACTCCGGGTACGAGCAGTACTTC.